The 14 T cell receptor beta chains presented below share a single source sample, sequenced in a study of blood T cell repertoires in COVID-19. Assay: immunoSEQ multiplex PCR; the TCRdb copy retains only in-frame clones and omits some. This sample has about 320,000 clones, with 85% found just once. What was sequenced was PBMCs or T cells enriched from blood (not recorded which). These receptors all come from a woman under 40 who had been exposed to COVID-19.

The rearrangement links TRBV21-1 to TRBJ2-7; whether TRBD2, the table's D call, matches the DNA was not checked. TRBV21-1 corresponds to a pseudogene. The CDR3 totals 16 residues. The CDR3 sequence: CASSKEWLAGGYEQYF. For the CDR3, the DNA is TGTGCCAGCAGCAAAGAATGGCTAGCGGGAGGCTACGAGCAGTACTTC.

V usage is TRBV5-1 and J usage is TRBJ1-2; D is perhaps TRBD1 (5 bases). V was cut by 0 bases and J by 3 bases, with 9 bases left in between. Germline CDR1 reads SGHRS; CDR2 reads YFSETQ. The length of the CDR3 is 14 residues. CDR3: CASSLVGGDYGYTF. The CDR3 DNA is TGCGCCAGCAGCTTGGTCGGAGGGGACTATGGCTACACCTTC.

This chain joins TRBV3-1 (or the pseudogene TRBV3-2) and TRBJ1-2; TRBD1 aligns across 8 bases. The junction had 9 bases not matched to a gene; V was cut back by 1 base and J by 8 bases. CDR3 length: 15 residues. Germline lookup yields CDR1 LGHDT and CDR2 YNNKEL (reference sequence). The CDR3 DNA reads as TGTGCCAGCAGCCAAGTCGATTACAGGGGGGACGGCTACACCTTC. It specifies CASSQVDYRGDGYTF.

The chain combines TRBV5-1 with TRBJ2-1; D may be TRBD1 (6 bases). Germline V gene sequence: CDR1 SGHRS, CDR2 YFSETQ. V was trimmed by 4 bases and J by 8 bases, leaving 22 bases between them. This CDR3 is 16 amino acids long. The CDR3 protein is CASSGYLRGTVDEQFF. The CDR3 DNA follows: TGCGCCAGCAGCGGATACCTCAGGGGTACGGTCGATGAGCAGTTCTTC.

The rearrangement uses TRBV4-2 and TRBJ1-1; 9 bases are shared with TRBD1. V lost 4 bases to trimming and J lost 1 base; unmatched junction nucleotides: 7. The CDR3 covers 16 residues. Germline CDR1 LGHNA, CDR2 YNFKEQ. Here the CDR3 DNA reads TGTGCCAGCAGCCCACAGGGGGCGCGGGGGAACACTGAAGCTTTCTTT. This translates into CASSPQGARGNTEAFF.

This rearrangement joins TRBV9 to TRBJ2-5; D remains unclear. The germline gives CDR1 SGDLS, CDR2 YYNGEE. V lost 1 base and J 2 bases, leaving 9 bases between the germline ends. The CDR3 totals 14 residues. CDR3 DNA sequence: TGTGCCAGCAGCGTATCCACATTTCAAGAGACCCAGTACTTC. Its protein product is CASSVSTFQETQYF.

The J gene is TRBJ1-5, the V gene TRBV28; TRBD1 is a possible D gene (5 bases). The CDR3 is 13 amino acids. V gave up 8 bases and J gave up 3 bases, with 11 bases separating them. Germline loops: CDR1 MDHEN, CDR2 SYDVKM. CDR3 in amino acids: CASFGGFNQPQHF. The CDR3 nucleotides are TGTGCCAGCTTTGGGGGGTTCAATCAGCCCCAGCATTTT.

The chain is built from TRBV7-8 and TRBJ1-5; possibly TRBD1 for D (5 bases). The CDR3 covers 12 residues. Germline CDR1 SGHVS, CDR2 FQNEAQ. V lost 3 bases and J 5 bases, leaving 5 bases between the germline ends. The CDR3 region has the DNA TGTGCCAGCAGCTTCAGGGATCAGCCCCAGCATTTT. This sequence encodes CASSFRDQPQHF.

Only one count was recorded for this clone. This chain links TRBV7-9 with TRBJ1-4, with a possible D match to TRBD1 (5 bases). Trimming took off 5 bases at V and 8 bases at J, with 21 bases between the two ends. The CDR3 runs to 16 residues. Germline loops: CDR1 SEHNR, CDR2 FQNEAQ (reference sequence). CDR3 in amino acids: CASSPPTGGFEEKLFF. The CDR3 bases are TGTGCCAGCAGCCCACCCACCGGGGGATTCGAAGAAAAACTGTTTTTT.

The chain is built from TRBV5-1 and TRBJ2-7; 7 nucleotides agree with TRBD2. V was clipped by 1 base and J by 5 bases; unmatched bases: 15. Germline V gives CDR1 SGHRS, CDR2 YFSETQ. This CDR3 is 17 amino acids long. CDR3: CASSLLPAGGTTNEQYF. The CDR3 nucleotides are TGCGCCAGCAGCTTGTTGCCGGCCGGGGGGACTACGAACGAGCAGTACTTC.

This clone came up a few times. The CDR3, as DNA: TGTGCCAGCAGCGGTGTCGACAGGGGGGGTTACGAGCAGTACTTC. This gives the protein CASSGVDRGGYEQYF. This chain joins TRBV7-9 and TRBJ2-7; 9 positions agree with TRBD1. Germline-derived CDR1 and CDR2 are SEHNR and FQNEAQ (reference sequence). With 5 bases clipped from V and 4 bases from J, the junction kept 9 bases outside the gene matches. The CDR3 consists of 15 residues.

This chain uses TRBV7-6 with TRBJ2-1, with 10 bases identical to TRBD2. The V gene end was trimmed by 5 bases and the J gene end by 7 bases; junction bases not matched to a gene: 8. The CDR3 has 15 amino acids. Germline loops: CDR1 SGHVS, CDR2 FNYEAQ. CDR3 residues: CASSPSGGAGNEQFF. The CDR3 DNA is TGTGCCAGCAGCCCCAGCGGGGGGGCCGGTAATGAGCAGTTCTTC.

V is TRBV27 and J is TRBJ2-7; TRBD1 is a possible D gene (6 bases). V was trimmed by 4 bases and J by 1 base, leaving 8 bases between them. Looked up from germline, CDR1 is MNHEY and CDR2 is SMNVEV (reference sequence). This CDR3 is 13 amino acids long. This chain's CDR3 is CASSYRVSYEQYF. The CDR3 DNA sequence: TGTGCCAGCAGTTACAGGGTATCCTACGAGCAGTACTTC.

A single count supports this clone. This sample also contains other DNA sequences that code for the same CDR3. The CDR3 nucleotides read TGTGCCAGCAGCCTCGACAGGGGCTCTGGAAACACCATATATTTT. Translating it yields CASSLDRGSGNTIYF. The chain couples TRBV7-9 to TRBJ1-3; 8 bases agree with TRBD1. After removal of 5 bases from V and 0 bases from J, the junction contained 3 bases not matched to a gene. Germline CDR1 SEHNR, CDR2 FQNEAQ (reference sequence). This CDR3 comprises 15 residues.